This TCR beta chain was retrieved from a study of blood T cell repertoires in COVID-19 (dated by TCRdb to the early 2020s). Regarding the research as a whole: Collaborator samples came from the United States, Italy and Spain and covered acute and convalescent phases of COVID-19. Sample metadata almost always included a de-identified subject ID, COVID-19 status, age in years and sex. Where available, HLA class I and class II types were obtained from metadata supplied by the sample provider rather than from assay-based typing. The repertoires were made available in a free public database intended to serve as a resource for research on the immune response to SARS-CoV-2. The dataset comprised deeply sampled blood TCRbeta repertoires from subjects exposed to, actively infected with, or recovered from COVID-19. The prospective study material was composed of cDNA or gDNA derived from T cells, B-cell-depleted T cells, or PBMCs. Samples came from the ongoing ImmuneRACE study (first 160 participants) plus 1,254 subjects from 6 global collaborators. Study-wide findings and limitations: How much clinical and demographic metadata was included differed by source and by participant, and the metadata was provided uncurated.

Of note for this clone: Its antigen is currently not known. Base-call qualities are not available, and no considerably larger clone is one nucleotide away.

Collaborating institutions collected whole blood in K2EDTA tubes following their own protocols. For TCRbeta analysis, collaborators shipped samples in one of three forms: frozen whole blood, isolated PBMCs, or DNA extracted from either of those sample types. The CDR3 sequence holds 16 residues, the cysteine and phenylalanine included. The sequence is cut down to CDR3 DNA, 48 bases in frame from base 1. V and J are truncated by 2 bases and 10 bases respectively, leaving an intervening sequence of 18 bases. Via the germline V gene, CDR1 is SNHLY and CDR2 FYNNEI. TCRbeta CDR3 regions were amplified from genomic DNA by means of the immunoSEQ Assay, a bias-controlled multiplex PCR. The study's processing was this. The number of nucleated cells in each sample was estimated from the amplification of reference gene primers within the assay. Sequence reads were collapsed and filtered to measure the absolute abundance of every unique TCRbeta CDR3 rearrangement. For each sample, productive Simpson clonality was calculated by taking the square root of Simpson's diversity index across productive rearrangements. TCRdb stores this immuneACCESS table with in-frame sequences only. Part of the clones is absent; in the studies checked, under half of the shortfall reflects unresolved V genes, and no reason is known for the rest. The DNA gave D and trimming, while V, J and clone size come from that table. In all, the sample holds 150,000 to 200,000 clones, and 80% to 95% of those were seen once. The ten largest clonotypes hold about 4.5% of the sample.

The sequencing sample was made of peripheral blood. This chain is built from TRBV2 and TRBJ1-6; tentative D gene TRBD1, with 5 bases matching. This TCR was sampled from a woman in her 50s with acute or convalescent COVID-19. Here is the DNA: TGTGCCAGCAGTGAAAAGGGACTGAGGATTAGATCACCCCTCCACTTT. It encodes CASSEKGLRIRSPLHF.